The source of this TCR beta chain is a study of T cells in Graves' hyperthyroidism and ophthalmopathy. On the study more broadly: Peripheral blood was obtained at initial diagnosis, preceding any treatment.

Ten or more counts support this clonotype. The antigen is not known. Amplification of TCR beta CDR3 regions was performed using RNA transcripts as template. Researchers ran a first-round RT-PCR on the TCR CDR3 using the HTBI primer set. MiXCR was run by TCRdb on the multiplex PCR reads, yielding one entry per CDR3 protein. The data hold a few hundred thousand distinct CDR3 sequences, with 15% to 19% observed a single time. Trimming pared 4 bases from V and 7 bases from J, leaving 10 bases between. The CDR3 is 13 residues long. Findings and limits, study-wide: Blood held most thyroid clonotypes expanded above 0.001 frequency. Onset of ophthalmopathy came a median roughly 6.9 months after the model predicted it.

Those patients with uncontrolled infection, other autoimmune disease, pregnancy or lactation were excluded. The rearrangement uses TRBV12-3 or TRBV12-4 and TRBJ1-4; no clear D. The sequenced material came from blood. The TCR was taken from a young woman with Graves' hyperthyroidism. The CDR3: CASSSGRGEKLFF. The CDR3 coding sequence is TGTGCCAGCAGTTCCGGGCGGGGTGAAAAACTGTTTTTT.